This entry lists 8 T cell receptor beta chains sequenced from one sample in a study of OX40 agonist ivuxolimab in advanced cancers. TCRdb's table, derived via immunoSEQ multiplex PCR, lists solely in-frame clones and lacks some. The data contain approximately 83,000 clones, over 75% of them singletons. The sample consisted of CD4+ or CD8+ T cells sorted from blood, taken in a trial of the OX40 agonist ivuxolimab. Source of these receptors: an adult with an advanced solid tumor such as melanoma, head and neck, liver or kidney cancer.

The chain employs TRBV7-6 and TRBJ2-3, with 7 bases aligning to TRBD2. The J segment lost 6 bases and the V segment lost 1 base, leaving 10 bases of the junction unmatched. Germline lookup yields CDR1 SGHVS and CDR2 FNYEAQ. The CDR3 contains 16 residues. This chain's CDR3 is CASSLVWGRGADTQYF. CDR3 nucleotide sequence: TGTGCCAGCAGCTTAGTTTGGGGGAGGGGTGCGGATACGCAGTATTTT.

This chain joins TRBV7-8 and TRBJ1-1; tentative D call: TRBD1 (6 bases). V lost 7 bases and J lost 3, with 21 bases in between. This CDR3 spans 16 amino acids. The germline V gene encodes CDR1 SGHVS and CDR2 FQNEAQ. The CDR3 here is CASTITPTGSDTEAFF. DNA for the CDR3: TGTGCCAGCACCATTACGCCAACAGGGAGTGACACTGAAGCTTTCTTT.

This rearrangement joins TRBV5-8 to TRBJ1-2; D gene ambiguous. The CDR3 runs to 15 residues. The germline V gene encodes CDR1 SGHTS and CDR2 YDEGEE. Trimming shortened V by 2 bases and J by 1 base, and 12 bases separated the two germline ends. The CDR3 here is CASSLGRTFNYGYTF. Written as DNA, the CDR3 is TGTGCCAGCAGCTTAGGACGGACTTTTAACTATGGCTACACCTTC.

This chain links TRBV5-5 with TRBJ2-7, with 8 bases lining up with TRBD1. CDR1 is SGHKS and CDR2 is YYEKEE in the germline V gene (reference sequence). Unmatched junction bases numbered 2, after V lost 0 bases and J lost 3 bases. CDR3 size: 14 residues. CDR3 region: CASSLGGQGYEQYF. In DNA form, the CDR3 reads TGTGCCAGCAGCTTGGGCGGACAGGGCTACGAGCAGTACTTC. Filled out from reference TRBV5-5 and TRBJ2-7, the complete variable domain reads DAGVTQSPTHLIKTRGQQVTLRCSPISGHKSVSWYQQVLGQGPQFIFQYYEKEERGRGNFPDRFSARQFPNYSSELNVNALLLGDSALYLCASSLGGQGYEQYFGPGTRLTVT.

The rearrangement joins TRBV2 to TRBJ2-1; D gene uncertain. CDR1 and CDR2 (germline): SNHLY, FYNNEI. CDR3 length equals 11 residues. The V and J ends lost 8 bases and 8 bases respectively, with 10 bases between them. The CDR3 region is CASLRVYEQFF. As DNA, the CDR3 is TGTGCCAGCCTGAGAGTTTATGAGCAGTTCTTC.

This sequence joins TRBV10-3 and TRBJ1-1; perhaps TRBD1 as D (6 bases). The CDR3 is 18 amino acids. Germline CDR1 is ENHRY and CDR2 is SYGVKD. V was cut by 4 bases and J by 1 base, with 22 bases left in between. The CDR3 protein is CAISAPTSGAEKNTEAFF. In DNA, the CDR3 is TGTGCCATCAGTGCCCCCACTTCAGGGGCAGAAAAGAACACTGAAGCTTTCTTT.

The chain joins TRBV9 to TRBJ2-7, with D perhaps TRBD2 (6 bases). CDR1 and CDR2 (germline): SGDLS, YYNGEE. The CDR3 has 15 amino acids. V was cut by 0 bases and J by 3 bases, with 13 bases left in between. This CDR3 is CASSVGGDLSYEQYF. The DNA of the CDR3 is TGTGCCAGCAGCGTAGGGGGGGACTTAAGCTACGAGCAGTACTTC.

This rearrangement joins TRBV19 to TRBJ1-2; D uncertain. Germline V lookup: CDR1 LNHDA, CDR2 SQIVND (reference sequence). The CDR3 contains 13 residues. Trimming stripped 0 bases from V and 2 bases from J, with 4 bases between. The CDR3: CASSIEGNYGYTF. The CDR3 nucleotides read TGTGCCAGTAGTATAGAAGGGAACTATGGCTACACCTTC.